This TCR beta chain was documented in a study of cytomegalovirus exposure and HLA in healthy donors. Study-wide results and limits: Solely CMV serostatus was available to characterize immune exposure. A few of the chains that were CMV-associated were confirmed in vitro to be specific for CMV antigens. Some TCR beta chains (164 of them) were listed as cytomegalovirus-associated.

Nominally healthy donors were sampled, though unrecorded immune exposures were likely. This clone was counted between two and nine times. Antigen specificity is unknown. Vbeta (60) and Jbeta (13) primers were used in the PCR. Only in-frame clones appear in the TCRdb table, and some are missing; sequencing was by immunoSEQ multiplex PCR. The data hold approximately 130,000 clones, with roughly 8.6% observed a single time. This clonotype was obtained from a woman aged 40-49 years in good health and CMV-seropositive. Sequenced input: PBMCs.

CDR3 in amino acids: CASSIAERRWGYTF. The CDR3 DNA is TGTGCCAGTAGTATAGCGGAGAGGAGATGGGGCTACACCTTC. The chain combines TRBV19 with TRBJ1-2; unclear D gene. The V gene's germline CDR1 is LNHDA and CDR2 SQIVND (reference sequence). Trimming cost V 1 base and J 8 bases, with 14 bases left between them. This CDR3 is built from 14 residues. The entire variable domain, with the rest obtained from reference TRBV19 and TRBJ1-2, is as follows: DGGITQSPKYLFRKEGQNVTLSCEQNLNHDAMYWYRQDPGQGLRLIYYSQIVNDFQKGDIAEGYSVSREKKESFPLTVTSAQKNPTAFYLCASSIAERRWGYTFGSGTRLTVV.